These 2 T cell receptor beta chains came from one sample sequenced in a study of shared clonotypes between healthy human individuals. The table came from immunoSEQ multiplex PCR; TCRdb's copy has only in-frame clones and leaves some out. The sample holds 2 million to 3 million clones; roughly 93% are singletons and the top ten take 0.36%. The sequencing input was naive CD4+ T cells from PBMCs. As to subset: CD45RA+ positively selected. These receptor sequences come from a man aged 18 to 35 in good health. Some clones in this sample may be carry-over from other donors' samples.

This clone appeared a single time. The chain combines TRBV27 with TRBJ2-1; 15 bases line up with TRBD2. The trim removed 5 bases at V and 3 bases at J, leaving 5 bases unmatched. The CDR3 has 17 residues. The germline V gene encodes CDR1 MNHEY and CDR2 SMNVEV (reference sequence). The CDR3 DNA reads as TGTGCCAGCAGTCCCAGGGGACTAGCGGGAGGCTACAATGAGCAGTTCTTC. Translating it yields CASSPRGLAGGYNEQFF.

Details on this clone: Other DNA sequences within the sample encode an identical CDR3. This chain links TRBV5-1 with TRBJ2-5, with D tentatively TRBD2 (5 bases). This CDR3 has 13 residues. The germline gives CDR1 SGHRS, CDR2 YFSETQ. Trimming took 0 bases from V and 2 from J, leaving 5 bases between them. The CDR3: CASSLGGQETQYF. The CDR3 DNA reads as TGCGCCAGCAGCTTGGGAGGGCAAGAGACCCAGTACTTC.